The 21 T cell receptor beta chains in this list originate from one sample, sequenced in a study of cytomegalovirus exposure and HLA in healthy donors. With 60 Vbeta and 13 Jbeta primers, the PCR was carried out. The table came from immunoSEQ multiplex PCR; TCRdb's copy has only in-frame clones and leaves some out. The data contain 150,000 to 200,000 clones, approximately 79% of them singletons. Sequencing was performed on PBMCs. These receptors all stem from a man in his fifties in good health and CMV-seropositive.

The chain is built from TRBV5-4 and TRBJ1-3; no clear D. The CDR3 extends over 16 amino acids. The germline gives CDR1 SGHNT, CDR2 YYREEE (reference sequence). With 0 bases removed from V and 0 bases from J, the gap between germline ends came to 10 bases. As DNA, the CDR3 is TGTGCCAGCAGCTTGGACAGCTACAGCTCTGGAAACACCATATATTTT. Translation: CASSLDSYSSGNTIYF.

The chain recombines TRBV2 with TRBJ1-5; 9 bases fit TRBD1. V lost 4 bases to trimming and J lost 0 bases; unmatched junction nucleotides: 10. This CDR3 spans 18 amino acids. Germline CDR1 and CDR2: SNHLY and FYNNEI. The CDR3 loop reads CASSAPGQGLDSNQPQHF. Written as DNA, the CDR3 is TGTGCCAGCAGTGCACCGGGACAGGGTTTGGATAGCAATCAGCCCCAGCATTTT.

The J gene is TRBJ2-4, the V gene TRBV6-5; D possibly corresponds to TRBD2 (5 bases). Germline V gene lookup returns CDR1 MNHEY and CDR2 SVGAGI. The CDR3 has 15 residues. The germline V and J ends were trimmed by 0 bases and 0 bases, with 6 bases remaining between them. The CDR3 loop reads CASSYSRGAKNIQYF. CDR3 DNA: TGTGCCAGCAGTTACTCTCGGGGAGCCAAAAACATTCAGTACTTC.

Worth noting for this clone: Since the CDR3 does not end with the conserved phenylalanine or tryptophan, this likely comes from a read error. This rearrangement joins TRBV13 to TRBJ1-5, with TRBD1 identical over 9 bases. V shed 3 bases and J 1 base; nucleotides not matched to a gene: 13. The CDR3 runs 19 residues. CDR1 is PRHDT, CDR2 FYEKMQ, per germline (reference sequence). The DNA for the CDR3 is TGTGCCAGCAGCTTTACGTGGGACAGGGTTTATTTGAGCAATCAGCCCCAGCATTTG. Its protein product is CASSFTWDRVYLSNQPQHL.

This rearrangement joins TRBV7-6 to TRBJ1-3, with D possibly being TRBD1 (5 bases). V lost 1 base to trimming and J lost 0 bases, with 16 bases between them. Germline CDR1 is SGHVS and CDR2 is FNYEAQ. There are 18 residues in the CDR3. For the CDR3, the DNA is TGTGCCAGCAGCTTAGAAGGTTACGGGGACTACTCTGGAAACACCATATATTTT. It is translated as CASSLEGYGDYSGNTIYF.

This sequence joins TRBV5-1 and TRBJ1-1; TRBD1 matches 8 bases. CDR3 size: 14 residues. CDR1 is SGHRS and CDR2 is YFSETQ in the germline V gene. The V segment lost 4 bases and the J segment 3 bases; nucleotides outside the gene matches: 5. The chain's CDR3 is CASSEPQGDTEAFF. The CDR3 DNA follows: TGCGCCAGCAGCGAGCCACAGGGGGACACTGAAGCTTTCTTT.

This clone has only a few counts. The gene calls are TRBV28 and TRBJ1-1; D is unresolved. V lost 3 bases to trimming and J lost 2 bases, with 13 bases between them. Germline V gene sequence: CDR1 MDHEN, CDR2 SYDVKM. The CDR3 covers 15 residues. CDR3 loop: CASSFSPGGNTEAFF. CDR3 bases: TGTGCCAGCAGTTTTAGCCCGGGAGGAAACACTGAAGCTTTCTTT.

The J gene is TRBJ1-5, the V gene TRBV5-4; 9 bases map to TRBD1. The germline CDR1 and CDR2 sequences are SGHNT and YYREEE (reference sequence). The CDR3 runs 13 residues. V shed 3 bases, J shed 10 bases, and the junction held 5 bases outside the gene matches. The CDR3 reads CASSSDRGEPQHF. In DNA, the CDR3 is TGTGCCAGCAGCTCCGACAGGGGGGAACCCCAGCATTTT.

V gene TRBV11-2 combines with J gene TRBJ1-5, with 8 bases fitting TRBD1. The CDR3 covers 13 residues. Germline V lookup: CDR1 SGHAT, CDR2 FQNNGV. The J segment lost 8 bases and the V segment lost 5 bases, leaving 5 bases of the junction unmatched. CDR3: CASSRQGMEPQHF. The CDR3 coding sequence is TGTGCCAGCAGCCGACAGGGGATGGAGCCCCAGCATTTT.

The chain is built from TRBV7-8 and TRBJ1-5, with unresolved D. In germline, CDR1 is SGHVS, CDR2 FQNEAQ. CDR3 length: 17 residues. Trimming took 1 base from V and 2 from J, leaving 15 bases between them. As DNA, the CDR3 is TGTGCCAGCAGCTTAGTTATTGGAGGGAGGGGCAATCAGCCCCAGCATTTT. Translation: CASSLVIGGRGNQPQHF. The complete variable domain, with remaining parts taken from reference TRBV7-8 and TRBJ1-5, reads GAGVSQSPRYKVAKRGQDVALRCDPISGHVSLFWYQQALGQGPEFLTYFQNEAQLDKSGLPSDRFFAERPEGSVSTLKIQRTQQEDSAVYLCASSLVIGGRGNQPQHFGDGTRLSIL.

This rearrangement joins TRBV11-2 to TRBJ2-7; the match to TRBD2 covers 11 bases. The length of the CDR3 is 18 residues. V shed 5 bases, J shed 6 bases, and the junction held 18 bases outside the gene matches. Germline CDR1 is SGHAT and CDR2 is FQNNGV. CDR3 residues: CASSRLNSLAGGPGEQYF. CDR3 coding DNA: TGTGCCAGCAGCCGTCTCAACTCCTTAGCGGGGGGGCCCGGCGAGCAGTACTTC.

The chain has TRBV13 and TRBJ2-7; D possibly corresponds to TRBD2 (5 bases). Between the trimmed V and J ends, which lost 5 bases and 4 bases, there was a span of 15 bases. CDR1 is PRHDT, CDR2 FYEKMQ, per germline (reference sequence). This CDR3 contains 14 residues. The CDR3 is CASSPSGVRYEQYF. The CDR3 region has the DNA TGTGCCAGCAGCCCCTCCGGGGTCAGGTACGAGCAGTACTTC.

The gene calls are TRBV19 and TRBJ1-1, with 7 bases matching TRBD1. Germline CDR1 and CDR2: LNHDA and SQIVND (reference sequence). Trimming at V came to 7 bases and at J to 3 bases, leaving 11 bases not matched to a gene. This CDR3 spans 15 amino acids. The CDR3 nucleotides are TGTGCCAGTAACCCTACCGGACAGGCCCACACTGAAGCTTTCTTT. Protein sequence: CASNPTGQAHTEAFF.

The chain carries TRBV29-1 and TRBJ1-4, with TRBD1 matching over 9 bases. The V gene's germline CDR1 is SQVTM and CDR2 ANQGSEA. V dropped 0 bases and J dropped 7; count of bases not matched to a gene: 6. The CDR3 spans 15 residues. The chain's CDR3 is CSVEDQGQGTEKLFF. As DNA, the CDR3 is TGCAGCGTTGAAGATCAGGGACAGGGTACTGAAAAACTGTTTTTT.

The J gene is TRBJ2-7, the V gene TRBV5-6; 10 bases match TRBD2. This CDR3 contains 16 residues. V shed 0 bases, J shed 2 bases, and the junction held 5 bases outside the gene matches. The V gene's germline CDR1 is SGHDT and CDR2 YYEEEE. The CDR3 DNA reads as TGTGCCAGCAGCTTGGGGCCAGCGGGGGGGCCCTACGAGCAGTACTTC. Amino acid sequence: CASSLGPAGGPYEQYF.

This clone was counted once. The rearrangement joins TRBV19 to TRBJ1-4, with 10 bases identical to TRBD1. Germline V gives CDR1 LNHDA, CDR2 SQIVND (reference sequence). The CDR3 extends over 17 amino acids. V lost 1 base, J lost 7 bases, and 9 bases stayed unmatched. This CDR3 is CASSIGDRGLLGEKLFF. Written as DNA, the CDR3 is TGTGCCAGTAGTATAGGGGACAGGGGCCTCTTGGGTGAAAAACTGTTTTTT.

This clone was seen more than once but under ten times. The chain is built from TRBV5-6 and TRBJ2-2, with D maybe TRBD2 (5 bases). Germline V CDR1 and CDR2: SGHDT, YYEEEE. V was shortened by 7 bases and J by 4 bases, with 17 bases between the two germline ends. The CDR3 sequence is 15 residues long. The CDR3: CASQRDSGGTGELFF. DNA for the CDR3: TGTGCCAGCCAAAGGGATAGTGGAGGCACCGGGGAGCTGTTTTTT.

This chain joins TRBV4-1 and TRBJ1-2; D is possibly TRBD1 (5 bases). V was clipped by 0 bases and J by 6 bases, with 8 bases between them. The CDR3 length is 13 residues. Per germline, CDR1 MGHRA and CDR2 YSYEKL. The chain's CDR3 is CASSQEKGNGYTF. The CDR3 coding sequence is TGCGCCAGCAGCCAAGAGAAGGGGAATGGCTACACCTTC.

The chain joins TRBV5-6 to TRBJ2-7; no clear D. V was clipped by 0 bases and J by 2 bases, with 9 bases between them. From germline, CDR1 is SGHDT and CDR2 YYEEEE. The CDR3 loop spans 14 amino acids. In DNA form, the CDR3 reads TGTGCCAGCAGCTTGGTTGCTCGGGCCTACGAGCAGTACTTC. Translation: CASSLVARAYEQYF.

About this clone: Other DNA sequences in this sample translate to the same CDR3. The chain links TRBV5-6 to TRBJ2-7; 11 bases map to TRBD1. The germline CDR1 and CDR2 sequences are SGHDT and YYEEEE. V dropped 2 bases and J dropped 4; count of bases not matched to a gene: 2. The CDR3 is 14 amino acids. CDR3 in DNA: TGTGCCAGCAGCTTAGGGACAGGGGGGTACGAGCAGTACGTC. This gives the protein CASSLGTGGYEQYV.

V and J are TRBV5-4 and TRBJ2-7; 7 positions agree with TRBD2. The CDR3 consists of 14 residues. The J segment lost 2 bases and the V segment lost 6 bases, leaving 8 bases of the junction unmatched. CDR1 is SGHNT and CDR2 is YYREEE in the germline V gene (reference sequence). CDR3 sequence: CASKRDQGAYEQYF. The CDR3 DNA reads TGTGCCAGCAAGCGGGACCAGGGCGCCTACGAGCAGTACTTC.